The 7 T cell receptor beta chains reported below all come from one sample, sequenced in a study of blood T cell repertoires in COVID-19. Here immunoSEQ multiplex PCR was the method, and the copy in TCRdb shows in-frame clones only, minus some. There are under 95,000 clones in the sample; about 82% occur only once, and 8.5% to 10% lies in the top ten. The sequenced sample consisted of peripheral blood. These receptors all stem from a man aged 45-65 years with COVID-19, enrolled during active disease.

V is TRBV27 and J is TRBJ2-7, with 9 positions matching TRBD1. This CDR3 comprises 13 residues. Germline trimming cut 6 bases from V and 5 bases from J; bases unmatched to any gene: 5. The germline V gene encodes CDR1 MNHEY and CDR2 SMNVEV (reference sequence). The CDR3 protein is CASSPDRGHEQYF. CDR3 sequence (DNA): TGTGCCAGCAGCCCGGACAGGGGACACGAGCAGTACTTC.

CDR3 nucleotides: TGTGCCAGTAGTATGGGCACAGAATTGCCCCAGCATTTT. It specifies CASSMGTELPQHF. V and J are TRBV19 and TRBJ1-5; D is uncertain. This CDR3 is built from 13 residues. Trimming took off 3 bases at V and 9 bases at J, with 12 bases between the two ends. Germline assignment: CDR1 LNHDA and CDR2 SQIVND (reference sequence).

The chain uses TRBV7-2 and TRBJ1-5, with TRBD1 as a possible D gene (6 bases). CDR3 length equals 13 residues. The V gene lost 5 bases and the J gene lost 2 bases, with 7 bases spanning the gap. Germline CDR1 is SGHTA and CDR2 is FQGNSA. The DNA of the CDR3 is TGTGCCAGCAGCGGGGGCGGCAATCAGCCCCAGCATTTT. This sequence encodes CASSGGGNQPQHF.

V gene TRBV7-2 combines with J gene TRBJ1-6; D remains unclear. This CDR3 has 14 residues. Germline CDR1 is SGHTA and CDR2 is FQGNSA. Trimming pared 5 bases from V and 7 bases from J, leaving 12 bases between. The CDR3 DNA reads as TGTGCCAGCAGCATCGGAGGAGGGAATTCACCCCTCCACTTT. As protein: CASSIGGGNSPLHF.

The chain recombines TRBV27 with TRBJ2-3; 13 positions match TRBD2. Trimming took 0 bases from V and 0 from J; bases not matched to a gene: 12. The CDR3 contains 21 residues. Germline V gives CDR1 MNHEY, CDR2 SMNVEV (reference sequence). The CDR3 spells CASSLSIIVGLAGTSTDTQYF. CDR3 DNA sequence: TGTGCCAGCAGTTTATCCATAATTGTGGGACTAGCGGGGACTAGCACAGATACGCAGTATTTT.

The rearrangement joins TRBV20-1 to TRBJ2-1; D remains ambiguous. V gave up 3 bases and J gave up 2 bases, with 11 bases separating them. The CDR3 runs 14 residues. The V gene's germline CDR1 is DFQATT and CDR2 SNEGSKA (reference sequence). CDR3 sequence: CSASYGSTYNEQFF. In DNA form, the CDR3 reads TGCAGTGCTAGTTACGGGTCAACCTACAATGAGCAGTTCTTC.

The rearrangement uses TRBV4-1 and TRBJ2-7; the match to TRBD1 covers 10 bases. Trimming cost V 0 bases and J 1 base; bases outside gene matches: 0. Germline loops: CDR1 MGHRA, CDR2 YSYEKL. The CDR3 has 15 amino acids. The CDR3, as DNA: TGCGCCAGCAGCCAAGAGGGACAGGGGTCCTACGAGCAGTACTTC. It specifies CASSQEGQGSYEQYF.